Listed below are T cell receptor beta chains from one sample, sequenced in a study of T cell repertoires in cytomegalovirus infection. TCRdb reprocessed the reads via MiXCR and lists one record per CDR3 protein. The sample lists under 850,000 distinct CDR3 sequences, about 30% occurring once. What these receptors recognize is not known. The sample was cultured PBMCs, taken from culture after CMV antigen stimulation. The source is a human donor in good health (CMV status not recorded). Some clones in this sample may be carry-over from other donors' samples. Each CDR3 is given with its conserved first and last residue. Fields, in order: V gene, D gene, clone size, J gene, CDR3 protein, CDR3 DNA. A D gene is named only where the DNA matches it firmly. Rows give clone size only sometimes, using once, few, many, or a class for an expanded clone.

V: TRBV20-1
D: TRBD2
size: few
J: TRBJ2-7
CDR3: CSAPPGGTTYEQYF
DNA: TGCAGTGCCCCACCCGGGGGGACGACCTACGAGCAGTACTTC

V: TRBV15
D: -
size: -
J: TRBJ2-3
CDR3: CATDGGMDTDTQYF
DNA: TGTGCCACCGATGGGGGGATGGACACAGATACGCAGTATTTT

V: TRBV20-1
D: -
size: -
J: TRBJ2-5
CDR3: CSARDGGGETQYF
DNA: TGCAGTGCTAGAGATGGAGGAGGGGAGACCCAGTACTTC

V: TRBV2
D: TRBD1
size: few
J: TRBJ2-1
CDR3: CASSEATGRRYNEQFF
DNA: TGTGCCAGCAGTGAGGCGACAGGGCGACGGTACAATGAGCAGTTCTTC

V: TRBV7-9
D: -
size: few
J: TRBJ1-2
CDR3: CASSPAGRVYGYTF
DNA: TGTGCCAGCAGCCCCGCCGGCAGGGTCTATGGCTACACCTTC

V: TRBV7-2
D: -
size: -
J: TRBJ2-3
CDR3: CASSLDYAQYF
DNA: TGTGCCAGCAGCTTAGACTACGCGCAGTATTTT

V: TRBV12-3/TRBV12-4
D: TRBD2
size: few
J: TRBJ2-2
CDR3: CASSRRLAGAGELFF
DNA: TGTGCCAGCAGTCGTCGGCTAGCGGGAGCCGGGGAGCTGTTTTTT

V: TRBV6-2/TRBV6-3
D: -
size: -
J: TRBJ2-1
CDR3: CASSYGRGSTYNEQFF
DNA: TGTGCCAGCAGTTACGGGCGGGGATCCACGTACAATGAGCAGTTCTTC

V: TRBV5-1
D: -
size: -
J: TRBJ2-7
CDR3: CASSLGGFGEQYF
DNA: TGCGCCAGCAGCTTAGGAGGGTTCGGCGAGCAGTACTTC

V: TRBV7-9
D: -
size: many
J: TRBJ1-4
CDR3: CASSRPAIGEKLFF
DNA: TGTGCCAGCAGCCGACCAGCGATTGGCGAAAAACTGTTTTTT

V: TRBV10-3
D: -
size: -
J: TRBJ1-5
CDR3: CATNPGAGSNQPQHF
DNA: TGTGCCACAAACCCGGGAGCCGGCTCCAATCAGCCCCAGCATTTT

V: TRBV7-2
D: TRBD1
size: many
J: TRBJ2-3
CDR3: CASSLDLQGAPDTQYF
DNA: TGTGCCAGCAGCTTAGATTTACAGGGGGCGCCAGATACGCAGTATTTT

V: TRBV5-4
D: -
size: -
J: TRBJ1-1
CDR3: CASSSRRAGTEAFF
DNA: TGTGCCAGCAGCTCCCGGCGGGCAGGAACTGAAGCTTTCTTT

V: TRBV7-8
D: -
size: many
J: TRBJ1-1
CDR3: CASSKNTEAFF
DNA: TGTGCCAGCAGCAAGAACACTGAAGCTTTCTTT

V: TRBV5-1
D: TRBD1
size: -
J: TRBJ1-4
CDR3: CASSPNRDRGEKLFF
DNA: TGCGCCAGCAGCCCGAACCGGGACAGGGGTGAAAAACTGTTTTTT

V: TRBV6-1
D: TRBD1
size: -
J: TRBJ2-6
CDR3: CATRDRGRIINSGANVLTF
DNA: TGTGCCACCCGTGACAGGGGGCGTATTATAAACTCTGGGGCCAACGTCCTGACTTTC

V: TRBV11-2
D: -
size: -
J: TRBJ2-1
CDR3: CASSWGRPNEQFF
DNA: TGTGCCAGCAGCTGGGGGCGCCCCAATGAGCAGTTCTTC

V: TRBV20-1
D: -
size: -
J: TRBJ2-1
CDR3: CSARDQGSSAEQFF
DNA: TGCAGTGCTAGAGATCAAGGCTCTAGCGCGGAGCAGTTCTTC